These 27 T cell receptor beta chains share one sample of origin, sequenced in a study of cytomegalovirus exposure and HLA in healthy donors. Use of 60 Vbeta and 13 Jbeta primers characterized the PCR. Profiled with immunoSEQ multiplex PCR; TCRdb holds only in-frame clones, not every one. The profile shows 120,000 or so clones, around 72% of them singletons. The sequenced material came from PBMCs. The receptors come from a man aged 25 to 40 in good health and CMV-seronegative.

This sequence joins TRBV6-1 and TRBJ1-5, with D possibly TRBD1 on 5 matching bases. The germline CDR1 and CDR2 sequences are MNHNS and SASEGT. Trimming pared 4 bases from V and 11 bases from J, leaving 15 bases between. The CDR3 sequence is 13 residues long. The CDR3 sequence is CASSGQGGTAQHF. For the CDR3, the DNA is TGTGCCAGCAGTGGGCAGGGAGGTACGGCCCAGCATTTT.

V and J are TRBV16 and TRBJ1-2; 7 bases fit TRBD1. This CDR3 contains 16 residues. CDR1 and CDR2 from the germline V gene are KGHSY and FQNENV. The trim removed 2 bases at V and 6 bases at J, leaving 12 bases unmatched. CDR3 sequence (DNA): TGTGCCAGCAGCCAAAGTCTCACCGGGCAGGGGGATGGCTACACCTTC. It codes for CASSQSLTGQGDGYTF.

The chain is built from TRBV27 and TRBJ2-7; 10 bases fit TRBD1. CDR1 and CDR2 (germline): MNHEY, SMNVEV (reference sequence). V shed 6 bases and J 0 bases; nucleotides not matched to a gene: 5. The CDR3 runs 15 residues. Here the CDR3 DNA reads TGTGCCAGCAGGTACGACAGGGGGCGCTCCTACGAGCAGTACTTC. Protein sequence: CASRYDRGRSYEQYF.

Here the CDR3 reads CASSGQGEQYF. CDR3 DNA: TGCGCCAGCAGCGGACAGGGAGAGCAGTACTTC. The chain combines TRBV5-1 with TRBJ2-7; 8 nucleotides align to TRBD1. V gave up 4 bases and J gave up 7 bases; unmatched junction bases: 1. The CDR3 spans 11 residues. Germline lookup yields CDR1 SGHRS and CDR2 YFSETQ.

The chain couples TRBV6-5 to TRBJ1-1; 7 nucleotides line up with TRBD1. CDR1 and CDR2 from the germline V gene are MNHEY and SVGAGI. Unmatched junction bases numbered 1, after V lost 2 bases and J lost 1 base. This CDR3 spans 14 amino acids. This chain's CDR3 is CASSYGTANTEAFF. CDR3 coding DNA: TGTGCCAGCAGTTACGGGACAGCGAACACTGAAGCTTTCTTT.

This sequence joins TRBV18 and TRBJ2-5; D possibly corresponds to TRBD1 (5 bases). This CDR3 is built from 13 residues. Germline V gives CDR1 KGHSH, CDR2 LQKENI. V was cut by 3 bases and J by 10 bases, with 15 bases left in between. CDR3 DNA sequence: TGTGCCAGCTCACCGGGGCAGGGCCAGATCCAGTACTTC. This gives the protein CASSPGQGQIQYF.

V usage is TRBV2 and J usage is TRBJ2-7; D is ambiguous. V lost 3 bases, J lost 0 bases, and 15 bases lay in between. Germline CDR1 reads SNHLY; CDR2 reads FYNNEI. This CDR3 is 16 amino acids long. The CDR3 reads CASSDVGDPLSYEQYF. The CDR3 nucleotides are TGTGCCAGCAGTGATGTAGGAGACCCACTCTCCTACGAGCAGTACTTC.

This clone came up once. The chain combines TRBV12-2 with TRBJ2-3; the tabulated D call, TRBD2, remains unverified against the DNA. TRBV12-2 is flagged as a pseudogene. This CDR3 region has 20 residues. The CDR3 region has the DNA TGTGCAAGTCGCCCGAGTGAGGGATTGAGCGGGGGGCTGGCGGCAGATACGCAGTATTTT. Amino acids: CASRPSEGLSGGLAADTQYF.

V usage is TRBV7-9 and J usage is TRBJ2-1; D is perhaps TRBD1 (5 bases). Germline CDR1 SEHNR, CDR2 FQNEAQ (reference sequence). The V gene lost 5 bases and the J gene lost 0 bases, with 11 bases spanning the gap. The CDR3 has 15 residues. CDR3 sequence (DNA): TGTGCCAGCAGCCGAACAGGAAGCTCCTACAATGAGCAGTTCTTC. It encodes CASSRTGSSYNEQFF. Filled out from reference TRBV7-9 and TRBJ2-1, the complete variable domain reads DTGVSQNPRHKITKRGQNVTFRCDPISEHNRLYWYRQTLGQGPEFLTYFQNEAQLEKSRLLSDRFSAERPKGSFSTLEIQRTEQGDSAMYLCASSRTGSSYNEQFFGPGTRLTVL.

The chain combines TRBV2 with TRBJ1-1, with TRBD1 matching 8 bases. Germline values: CDR1 SNHLY, CDR2 FYNNEI. Trimming cost V 4 bases and J 4 bases; bases outside gene matches: 8. CDR3 length equals 15 residues. Here the CDR3 reads CASSAHRGGITEAFF. CDR3 DNA sequence: TGTGCCAGCAGTGCCCACAGGGGGGGTATCACTGAAGCTTTCTTT.

This rearrangement joins TRBV9 to TRBJ1-3, with a tentative D call TRBD1 (6 bases). Germline CDR1 reads SGDLS; CDR2 reads YYNGEE. With 0 bases removed from V and 8 bases from J, the gap between germline ends came to 9 bases. The CDR3 has 13 residues. The CDR3: CASSVARGDTIYF. The DNA of the CDR3 is TGTGCCAGCAGCGTAGCCAGGGGAGACACCATATATTTT.

This chain uses TRBV7-8 with TRBJ2-3; 10 bases fit TRBD2. CDR3 size: 16 residues. J gave up 4 bases and V 6 bases, and 10 bases lay outside the gene matches. From germline, CDR1 is SGHVS and CDR2 FQNEAQ. The CDR3 loop reads CASSPIAGGIPDTQYF. The CDR3, as DNA: TGTGCCAGCAGTCCTATAGCGGGGGGTATCCCAGATACGCAGTATTTT.

V gene TRBV10-3 combines with J gene TRBJ1-1; the D gene is possibly TRBD1 (5 bases). From germline, CDR1 is ENHRY and CDR2 SYGVKD. CDR3 length equals 11 residues. V was pared by 3 bases and J by 11 bases, with 10 bases between. The CDR3 DNA sequence: TGTGCCATCAGTGATGGGGAGGGGGCTTTCTTT. Translating gives CAISDGEGAFF.

CDR3 protein: CASSYQGTSYGYTF. As DNA, the CDR3 is TGTGCCAGCAGCTATCAGGGTACTTCCTATGGCTACACCTTC. The V gene is TRBV5-6, the J gene TRBJ1-2; perhaps TRBD1 as D (5 bases). The germline V gene has CDR1 SGHDT and CDR2 YYEEEE. V lost 3 bases and J 4 bases, leaving 13 bases between the germline ends. The CDR3 has 14 residues.

The chain is built from TRBV11-2 and TRBJ2-3; TRBD2 aligns across 8 bases. There are 16 residues in the CDR3. Germline V gene sequence: CDR1 SGHAT, CDR2 FQNNGV. V was clipped by 0 bases and J by 5 bases; unmatched bases: 7. CDR3 in amino acids: CASSLDRGGRVDTQYF. The CDR3 DNA is TGTGCCAGCAGCTTAGATCGGGGGGGCCGGGTAGATACGCAGTATTTT.

This sequence joins TRBV28 and TRBJ2-7; maybe TRBD1 (6 bases). The V gene lost 6 bases and the J gene lost 3 bases, with 15 bases spanning the gap. The CDR3 consists of 14 residues. Per the germline V gene, CDR1 is MDHEN and CDR2 is SYDVKM. The CDR3: CASSLLGQNYEQYF. The CDR3 bases are TGTGCCAGCAGCCTCCTCGGACAGAACTACGAGCAGTACTTC.

The chain has TRBV7-8 and TRBJ2-1; TRBD2 is a possible D gene (7 bases). The CDR3 sequence is 15 residues long. Trimming took 8 bases from V and 7 from J, leaving 21 bases between them. Germline V gene data show CDR1 as SGHVS and CDR2 as FQNEAQ. Here the CDR3 reads CASALGTTGGNEQFF. In nucleotides, the CDR3 is TGTGCCAGCGCCCTAGGGACAACCGGGGGGAATGAGCAGTTCTTC. The variable domain in full, with the rest retrieved from reference TRBV7-8 and TRBJ2-1, is GAGVSQSPRYKVAKRGQDVALRCDPISGHVSLFWYQQALGQGPEFLTYFQNEAQLDKSGLPSDRFFAERPEGSVSTLKIQRTQQEDSAVYLCASALGTTGGNEQFFGPGTRLTVL.

The CDR3: CASSVGGPEAFF. The CDR3 DNA sequence: TGTGCCAGCAGCGTGGGGGGACCTGAAGCTTTCTTT. The J gene is TRBJ1-1, the V gene TRBV9; the D gene is possibly TRBD1 (5 bases). Germline lookup yields CDR1 SGDLS and CDR2 YYNGEE. Trimming pared 2 bases from V and 6 bases from J, leaving 8 bases between. This CDR3 has 12 amino acids.

This clone was counted a few times. CDR3 region: CASSDLAGGEYEQFF. CDR3 DNA: TGTGCCAGCAGTGATCTGGCAGGGGGCGAGTATGAGCAGTTCTTC. The genes are TRBV6-4 and TRBJ2-1, with TRBD1 matching over 8 bases. From germline, CDR1 is MRHNA and CDR2 SNTAGT. The junction had 9 bases not matched to a gene; V was cut back by 3 bases and J by 8 bases. This CDR3 is built from 15 residues.

The J gene is TRBJ2-3, the V gene TRBV6-1; maybe TRBD2 (5 bases). The CDR3 covers 15 residues. CDR1 is MNHNS, CDR2 SASEGT, per germline. Trimming took 7 bases from V and 1 from J, leaving 15 bases between them. CDR3 region: CASTLQEEGTDTQYF. The CDR3, as DNA: TGTGCCAGCACCCTCCAGGAGGAGGGCACAGATACGCAGTATTTT.

This chain uses TRBV4-3 with TRBJ2-3, with D hard to call. V was trimmed by 0 bases and J by 1 base, leaving 8 bases between them. The germline V gene encodes CDR1 LGHNA and CDR2 YSLEER. The CDR3 loop spans 15 amino acids. DNA of the CDR3: TGCGCCAGCAGCCAAGAACCCGCAGGCACAGATACGCAGTATTTT. It translates to CASSQEPAGTDTQYF.

This clone has a handful of counts. This chain uses TRBV7-8 with TRBJ2-4; 12 nucleotides agree with TRBD1. Germline-derived CDR1 and CDR2 are SGHVS and FQNEAQ. With 0 bases clipped from V and 3 bases from J, the junction kept 9 bases outside the gene matches. This CDR3 comprises 19 residues. This CDR3 reads CASSLAGQGAPSRKNIQYF. The CDR3 DNA sequence: TGTGCCAGCAGCTTAGCGGGACAGGGGGCGCCGTCACGCAAAAACATTCAGTACTTC.

The chain recombines TRBV28 with TRBJ2-3; 14 nucleotides line up with TRBD2. The germline gives CDR1 MDHEN, CDR2 SYDVKM. V trimming: 2 bases; J trimming: 5 bases; junction bases outside the gene matches: 0. The CDR3 length is 15 residues. CDR3 sequence (DNA): TGTGCCAGCAGTTTAGGGACTAGCGGGGGAGATACGCAGTATTTT. This sequence encodes CASSLGTSGGDTQYF.

The chain carries TRBV5-4 and TRBJ2-2, with a possible D match to TRBD1 (6 bases). This CDR3 is 14 amino acids long. The germline gives CDR1 SGHNT, CDR2 YYREEE (reference sequence). V lost 4 bases, J lost 2 bases, and 9 bases lay in between. The CDR3 loop reads CASSMDRNTGELFF. For the CDR3, the DNA is TGTGCCAGCAGCATGGACAGAAACACCGGGGAGCTGTTTTTT.

This clone was counted a few times. This chain connects TRBV28 to TRBJ2-5; 11 bases match TRBD1. With 1 base clipped from V and 7 bases from J, the junction kept 8 bases outside the gene matches. Germline lookup yields CDR1 MDHEN and CDR2 SYDVKM. This CDR3 is built from 16 residues. The CDR3 DNA reads TGTGCCAGCAGTTTATCCGGGACAGGGGGAGCTGGGACCCAGTACTTC. Amino acids: CASSLSGTGGAGTQYF. The full variable domain, in which reference TRBV28 and TRBJ2-5 provide the parts outside the CDR3, is DVKVTQSSRYLVKRTGEKVFLECVQDMDHENMFWYRQDPGLGLRLIYFSYDVKMKEKGDIPEGYSVSREKKERFSLILESASTNQTSMYLCASSLSGTGGAGTQYFGPGTRLLVL.

V usage is TRBV11-2 and J usage is TRBJ2-7; 7 positions match TRBD2. Germline lookup yields CDR1 SGHAT and CDR2 FQNNGV. V lost 6 bases to trimming and J lost 3 bases; unmatched junction nucleotides: 5. This CDR3 is 13 amino acids long. The DNA of the CDR3 is TGTGCCAGCAGTTTCGGGGACTACTACGAGCAGTACTTC. It specifies CASSFGDYYEQYF.

The chain joins TRBV11-2 to TRBJ2-3; D may be TRBD2 (5 bases). The CDR3 extends over 14 amino acids. Germline-derived CDR1 and CDR2 are SGHAT and FQNNGV. Trimming pared 5 bases from V and 6 bases from J, leaving 15 bases between. The CDR3 is CASSPSGSADTQYF. CDR3 DNA: TGTGCCAGCAGCCCTTCGGGGTCGGCGGATACGCAGTATTTT.